This T cell receptor (beta chain) was sequenced for a study of identical twins. V dropped 6 bases and J dropped 6 bases, with 20 bases sitting between them. CDR3 length: 15 residues. CDR1 is LNHDA, CDR2 SQIVND, per germline (reference sequence). This clonotype appeared many times. TCRdb re-called the 5' RACE reads with MiXCR, one entry per CDR3 protein. The table records 400,000 to 500,000 distinct CDR3 sequences, around a sixth of them present only once. The chain carries TRBV19 and TRBJ1-2, with a possible D match to TRBD1 (5 bases). Material for sequencing was naive T cells sorted from blood. The clonotype originates from a man between 50 and 59 years old in good health. CDR3 bases: TGTGCCAGTAGCCCACTTAAGCCCGGGACGCATGGCTACACCTTC. Translated: CASSPLKPGTHGYTF.